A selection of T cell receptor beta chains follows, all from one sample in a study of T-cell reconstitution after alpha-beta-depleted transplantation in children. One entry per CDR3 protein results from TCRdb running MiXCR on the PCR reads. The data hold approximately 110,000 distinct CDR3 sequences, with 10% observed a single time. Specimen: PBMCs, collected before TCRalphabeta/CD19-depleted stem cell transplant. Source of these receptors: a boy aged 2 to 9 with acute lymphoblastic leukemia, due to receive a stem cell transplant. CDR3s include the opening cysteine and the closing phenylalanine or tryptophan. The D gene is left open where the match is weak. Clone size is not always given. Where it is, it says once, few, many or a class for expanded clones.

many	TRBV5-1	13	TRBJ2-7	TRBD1	TGCGCCACCCCGGGACAGGGCGTCTACGAGCAGTACTTC	CATPGQGVYEQYF
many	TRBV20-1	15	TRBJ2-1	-	TGCAGTGGGTACCTTTCGTCTACTACCGGCCATGAGCAGTTCTTC	CSGYLSSTTGHEQFF
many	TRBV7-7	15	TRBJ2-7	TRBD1	TGTGCCAGCAGCTTATCCTTGGACAGGGCCCACGAGCAGTACTTC	CASSLSLDRAHEQYF
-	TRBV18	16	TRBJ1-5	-	TGTGCCAGCTCACCATTATCACACTCGGGCAATCAGCCCCAGCATTTT	CASSPLSHSGNQPQHF
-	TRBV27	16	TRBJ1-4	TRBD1	TGTGCCAGCAGTCCCTACCGGGACAGGGGATATGAAAAACTGTTTTTT	CASSPYRDRGYEKLFF
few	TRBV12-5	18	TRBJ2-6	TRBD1	TGTGCTAGTGGTTCCCCCGGGACAGCCCGCTCTGGGGCCAACGTCCTGACTTTC	CASGSPGTARSGANVLTF
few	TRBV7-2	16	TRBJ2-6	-	TGTGCCAGCAGCTTAGTAGGTGGGGGTCTGGCCAACGTCCTGACTTTC	CASSLVGGGLANVLTF
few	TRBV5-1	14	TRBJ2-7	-	TGCGCCAGCAGCTCTATTGGCAGAACCTACGAGCAGTACTTC	CASSSIGRTYEQYF
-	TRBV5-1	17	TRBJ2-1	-	TGCGCCAGCAGCGGGCACGGCAGTAAAAGCTCCTACAATGAGCAGTTCTTC	CASSGHGSKSSYNEQFF
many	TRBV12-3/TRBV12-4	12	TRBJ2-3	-	TGTGCCAGCAGTTTCCCCCCAGATACGCAGTATTTT	CASSFPPDTQYF
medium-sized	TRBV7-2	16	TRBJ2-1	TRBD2	TGTGCCAGCAGCTTAGTGGGGGGAGGGCCGTTGAATGAGCAGTTCTTC	CASSLVGGGPLNEQFF
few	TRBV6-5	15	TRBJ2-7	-	TGTGCCAGCAGTTACTCGATGGCAGAGGAAGACGAGCAGTACTTC	CASSYSMAEEDEQYF
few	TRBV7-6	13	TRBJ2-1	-	TGTGCCAGCAGCCCGGGGACGTTCAATGAGCAGTTCTTC	CASSPGTFNEQFF
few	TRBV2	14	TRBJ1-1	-	TGTGCCAGCAGCGAGACAGTTGTAGGGCTTGAAGCTTTCTTT	CASSETVVGLEAFF